This T cell receptor (beta chain) stems from a study of blood T cell repertoires in COVID-19 (dated by TCRdb to about 2020). For the study in its entirety: Collaborator samples came from the United States, Italy and Spain and covered acute and convalescent phases of COVID-19. Where available, HLA class I and class II types were obtained from metadata supplied by the sample provider rather than from assay-based typing. The repertoires were released in a freely available public database meant as a resource for research on the immune response to SARS-CoV-2. Samples were obtained from the ongoing ImmuneRACE study (first 160 participants) and from 1,254 subjects provided by 6 global collaborators. The material from the prospective study consisted of cDNA or gDNA derived from T cells, B-cell-depleted T cells, or PBMCs. Deeply sampled blood TCRbeta repertoires from subjects exposed to, actively infected with, or recovered from COVID-19 were included in the dataset. A de-identified subject ID, COVID-19 status, age in years and sex were almost always included in the sample metadata.

The study at large found these results: How much clinical and demographic metadata was included differed by source and by participant, and the metadata was provided uncurated.

One collaborating source in Seattle enrolled patients during active infection and followed them longitudinally through the course of disease. Each collaborating institution followed its own protocols to collect whole blood in K2EDTA tubes. For TCRbeta analysis, collaborator samples were shipped as frozen whole blood, as isolated PBMCs, or as DNA extracted from either sample type. Comments on this clone: Its antigen is still unknown. Base-call qualities are not available, and no considerably larger clone is one nucleotide away.

Deletion took 5 bases off V and 5 bases off J, with a span of 15 bases between the germline ends. The germline V gene (reference sequence) specifies MNHEY as CDR1 and SMNVEV as CDR2. The CDR3, cysteine through phenylalanine, is 14 amino acids long. Only CDR3 DNA remains: 42 bases, in frame from the first base. TCRbeta CDR3 regions were amplified from genomic DNA by means of the immunoSEQ Assay, a bias-controlled multiplex PCR. The original methods were these. Nucleated cell counts per sample were estimated from amplification of reference gene primers within the assay. To quantify the absolute abundance of each unique TCRbeta CDR3 rearrangement, sequence reads were collapsed and filtered. For each sample, productive Simpson clonality was calculated as the square root of Simpson's diversity index over productive rearrangements. TCRdb mirrors the immuneACCESS table, restricted to in-frame sequences. Some clones are absent from its copies; in checked studies, under half trace to an unresolved V gene, and the reason for the others is unknown. V and J calls and clone size are copied from that table; D and trimming were computed from the DNA. This sample lists around 76,000 clones; around 83% were detected once. In total, the top ten clones hold less than 8% of the sample.

The V and J genes are TRBV27 and TRBJ1-2; the D segment cannot be called with confidence. Sequencing was carried out using peripheral blood. The source of this sequence is a man aged 25-40 years with COVID-19, enrolled during active disease. This receptor has the CDR3 CASSPLGGLYGYTF. The DNA sequence is TGTGCCAGCAGTCCCCTTGGCGGGCTGTATGGCTACACCTTC.